This T cell receptor (beta chain) was profiled in a study of identical twins. In this sample, this clonotype turned up a few times. TCRdb ran MiXCR on the 5' RACE reads and lists one entry per CDR3 protein. The sample carries 1,800,000 or so distinct CDR3 sequences, 25% to 35% recorded once. Material: cord blood. This clonotype originated in a newborn girl in good health.

The DNA of the CDR3 is TGTGCCAGCAGCGTAGCTAAAGACGTCCTAATCAGCGAGCAGTTCTTC. Protein product: CASSVAKDVLISEQFF. The V gene is TRBV9, the J gene TRBJ2-1; D remains unclear. Germline V lookup: CDR1 SGDLS, CDR2 YYNGEE. The CDR3 is made up of 16 amino acids. Trimming removed 0 bases from V and 10 bases from J, with 20 bases in between.